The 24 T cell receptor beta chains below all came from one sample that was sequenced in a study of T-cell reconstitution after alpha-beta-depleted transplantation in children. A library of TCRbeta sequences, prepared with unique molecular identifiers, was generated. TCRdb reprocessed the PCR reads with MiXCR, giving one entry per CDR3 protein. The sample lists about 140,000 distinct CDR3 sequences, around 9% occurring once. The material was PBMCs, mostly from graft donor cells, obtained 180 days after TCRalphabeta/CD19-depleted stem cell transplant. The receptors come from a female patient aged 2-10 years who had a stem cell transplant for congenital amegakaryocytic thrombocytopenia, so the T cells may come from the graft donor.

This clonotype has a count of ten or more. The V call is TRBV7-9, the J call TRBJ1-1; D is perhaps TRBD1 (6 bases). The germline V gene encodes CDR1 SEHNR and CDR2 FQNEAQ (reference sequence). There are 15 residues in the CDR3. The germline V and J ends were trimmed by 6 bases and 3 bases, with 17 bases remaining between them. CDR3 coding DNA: TGTGCCAGCAGGTTCGGACCCGAGGGGGACACTGAAGCTTTCTTT. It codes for CASRFGPEGDTEAFF.

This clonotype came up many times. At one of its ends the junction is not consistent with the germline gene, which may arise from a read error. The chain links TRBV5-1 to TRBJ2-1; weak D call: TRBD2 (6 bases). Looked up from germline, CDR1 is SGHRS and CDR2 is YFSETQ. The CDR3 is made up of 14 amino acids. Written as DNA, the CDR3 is TGCCCCAGCATTCTAGCGAACACTCTAAATGAGCAGTTCTTC. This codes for CPSILANTLNEQFF. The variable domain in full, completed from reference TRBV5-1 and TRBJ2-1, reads KAGVTQTPRYLIKTRGQQVTLSCSPISGHRSVSWYQQTPGQGLQFLFEYFSETQRNKGNFPGRFSGRQFSNSRSEMNVSTLELGDSALYLCPSILANTLNEQFFGPGTRLTVL.

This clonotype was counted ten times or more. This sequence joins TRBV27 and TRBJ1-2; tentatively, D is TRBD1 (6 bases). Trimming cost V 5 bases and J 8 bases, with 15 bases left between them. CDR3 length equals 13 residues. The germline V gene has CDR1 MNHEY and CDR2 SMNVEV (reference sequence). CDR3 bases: TGTGCCAGCAGTACCCCCCGCGGGGGCGGCTACACCTTC. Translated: CASSTPRGGGYTF.

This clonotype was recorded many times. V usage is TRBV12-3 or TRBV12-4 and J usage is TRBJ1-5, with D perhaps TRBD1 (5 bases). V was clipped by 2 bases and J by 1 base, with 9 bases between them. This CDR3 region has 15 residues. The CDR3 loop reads CASSLRGTSNQPQHF. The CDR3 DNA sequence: TGTGCCAGCAGTTTACGGGGCACCAGCAATCAGCCCCAGCATTTT.

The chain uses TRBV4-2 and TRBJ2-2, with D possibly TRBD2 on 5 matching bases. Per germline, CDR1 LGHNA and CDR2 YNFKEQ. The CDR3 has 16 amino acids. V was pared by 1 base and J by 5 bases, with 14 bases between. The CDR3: CASSQGRLGSTGELFF. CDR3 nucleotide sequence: TGTGCCAGCAGCCAAGGTCGTCTGGGGAGTACCGGGGAGCTGTTTTTT.

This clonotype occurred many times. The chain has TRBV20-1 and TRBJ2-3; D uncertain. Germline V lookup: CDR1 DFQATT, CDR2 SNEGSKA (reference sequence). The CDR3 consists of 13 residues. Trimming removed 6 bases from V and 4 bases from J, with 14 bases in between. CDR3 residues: CSASWGRADTQYF. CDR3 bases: TGCAGTGCCTCCTGGGGTAGGGCAGATACGCAGTATTTT.

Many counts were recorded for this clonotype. In nucleotides, the CDR3 is TGCAGCATCAGGGTGGCGAGTTACAGCTCCTACAATGAGCAGTTCTTC. This encodes CSIRVASYSSYNEQFF. This rearrangement joins TRBV29-1 to TRBJ2-1, with a possible D match to TRBD1 (5 bases). From germline, CDR1 is SQVTM and CDR2 ANQGSEA. The CDR3 spans 16 residues. The V gene lost 8 bases and the J gene lost 0 bases, with 20 bases spanning the gap.

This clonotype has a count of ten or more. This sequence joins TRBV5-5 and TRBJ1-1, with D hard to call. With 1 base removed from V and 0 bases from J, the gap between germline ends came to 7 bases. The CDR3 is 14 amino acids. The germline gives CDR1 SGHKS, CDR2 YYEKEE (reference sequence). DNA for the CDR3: TGTGCCAGCAGCTTGCTCAGAATGAACACTGAAGCTTTCTTT. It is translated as CASSLLRMNTEAFF.

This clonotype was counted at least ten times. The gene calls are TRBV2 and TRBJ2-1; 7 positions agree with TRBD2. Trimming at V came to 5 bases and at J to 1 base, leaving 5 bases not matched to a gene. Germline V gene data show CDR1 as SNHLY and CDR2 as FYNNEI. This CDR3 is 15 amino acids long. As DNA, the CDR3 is TGTGCCAGCAGTTGGAAGCGGGGTTCCTACAATGAGCAGTTCTTC. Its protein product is CASSWKRGSYNEQFF.

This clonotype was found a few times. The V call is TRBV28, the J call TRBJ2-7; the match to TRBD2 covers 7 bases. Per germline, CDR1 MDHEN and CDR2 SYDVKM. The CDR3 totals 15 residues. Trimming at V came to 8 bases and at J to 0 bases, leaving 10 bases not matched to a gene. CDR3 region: CASDVGGRFSYEQYF. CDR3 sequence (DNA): TGTGCCAGCGACGTCGGCGGGAGATTCTCCTACGAGCAGTACTTC.

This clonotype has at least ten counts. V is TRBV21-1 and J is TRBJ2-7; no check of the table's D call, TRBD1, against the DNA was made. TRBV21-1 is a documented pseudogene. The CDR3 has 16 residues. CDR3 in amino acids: CASSHFDRESSYEQYF. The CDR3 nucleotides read TGTGCCAGCAGTCACTTCGACAGGGAATCGTCCTACGAGCAGTACTTC.

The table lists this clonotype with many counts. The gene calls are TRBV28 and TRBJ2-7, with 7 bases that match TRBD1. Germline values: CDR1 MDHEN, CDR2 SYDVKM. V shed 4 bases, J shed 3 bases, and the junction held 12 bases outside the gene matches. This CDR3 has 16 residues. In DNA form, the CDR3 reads TGTGCCAGCAGTTCCCGGTCAGGGGGTCCTCTCTACGAGCAGTACTTC. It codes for CASSSRSGGPLYEQYF.

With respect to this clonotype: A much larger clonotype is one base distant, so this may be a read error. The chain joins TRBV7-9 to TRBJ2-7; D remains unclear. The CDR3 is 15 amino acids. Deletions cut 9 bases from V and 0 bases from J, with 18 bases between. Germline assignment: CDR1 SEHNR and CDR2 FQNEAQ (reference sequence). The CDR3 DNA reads TGTGCCAGTCAACCCCGAACGTCAAGCTCCTACGAGCAGTACTTC. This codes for CASQPRTSSSYEQYF.

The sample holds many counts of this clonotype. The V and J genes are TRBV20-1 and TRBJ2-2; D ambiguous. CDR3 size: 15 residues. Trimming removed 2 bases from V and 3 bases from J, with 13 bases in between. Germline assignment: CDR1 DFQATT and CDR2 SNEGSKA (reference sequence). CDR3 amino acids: CSARHTAWHTGELFF. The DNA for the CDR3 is TGCAGTGCTAGACACACAGCGTGGCACACCGGGGAGCTGTTTTTT.

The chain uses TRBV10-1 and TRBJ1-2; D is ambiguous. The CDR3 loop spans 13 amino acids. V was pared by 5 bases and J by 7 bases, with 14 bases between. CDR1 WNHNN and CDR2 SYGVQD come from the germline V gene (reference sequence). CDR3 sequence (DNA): TGCGCCAGCAGTCGGACCCTTAAAGGTGGCTACACCTTC. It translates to CASSRTLKGGYTF.

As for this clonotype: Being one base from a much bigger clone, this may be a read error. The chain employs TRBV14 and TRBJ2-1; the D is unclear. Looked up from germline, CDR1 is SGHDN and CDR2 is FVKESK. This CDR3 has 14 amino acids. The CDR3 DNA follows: TGTGCCACCAGCCAACATTCGGCGTCGACTGAGCAGTTCTTC. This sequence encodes CATSQHSASTEQFF. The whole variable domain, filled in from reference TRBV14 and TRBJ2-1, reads EAGVTQFPSHSVIEKGQTVTLRCDPISGHDNLYWYRRVMGKEIKFLLHFVKESKQDESGMPNNRFLAERTGGTYSTLKVQPAELEDSGVYFCATSQHSASTEQFFGPGTRLTVL.

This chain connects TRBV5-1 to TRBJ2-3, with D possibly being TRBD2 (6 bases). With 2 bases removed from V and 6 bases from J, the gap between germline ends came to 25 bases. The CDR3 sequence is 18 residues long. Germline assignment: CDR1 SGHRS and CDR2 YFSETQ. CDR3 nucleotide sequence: TGCGCCAGCAGCTTTGGGCCGTCGTTGTGGCTAGCGACCGATACGCAGTATTTT. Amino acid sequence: CASSFGPSLWLATDTQYF.

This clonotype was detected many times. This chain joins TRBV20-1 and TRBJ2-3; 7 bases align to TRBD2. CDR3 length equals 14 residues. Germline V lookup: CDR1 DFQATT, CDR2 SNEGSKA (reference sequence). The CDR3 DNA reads TGCAGCTCTAGATACGCGGGGAGGGGAGATACGCAGTATTTT. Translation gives CSSRYAGRGDTQYF.

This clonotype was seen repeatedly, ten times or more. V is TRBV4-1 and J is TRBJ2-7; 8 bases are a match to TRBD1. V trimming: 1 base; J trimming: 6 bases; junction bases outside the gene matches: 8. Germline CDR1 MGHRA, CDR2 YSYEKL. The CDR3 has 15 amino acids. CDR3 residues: CASSQVMTGAREQYF. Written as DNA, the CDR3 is TGCGCCAGCAGCCAAGTCATGACAGGGGCCCGCGAGCAGTACTTC.

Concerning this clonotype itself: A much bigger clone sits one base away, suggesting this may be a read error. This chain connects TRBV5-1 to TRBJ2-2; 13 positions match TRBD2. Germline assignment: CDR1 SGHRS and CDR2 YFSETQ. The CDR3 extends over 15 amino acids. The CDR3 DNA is TGCGCCAGCAGCGGCGGACTAGCGGGAGCCGGGGAGCGGTTTTTT. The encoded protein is CASSGGLAGAGERFF. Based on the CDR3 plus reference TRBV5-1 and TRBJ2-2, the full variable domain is KAGVTQTPRYLIKTRGQQVTLSCSPISGHRSVSWYQQTPGQGLQFLFEYFSETQRNKGNFPGRFSGRQFSNSRSEMNVSTLELGDSALYLCASSGGLAGAGERFFGEGSRLTVL.

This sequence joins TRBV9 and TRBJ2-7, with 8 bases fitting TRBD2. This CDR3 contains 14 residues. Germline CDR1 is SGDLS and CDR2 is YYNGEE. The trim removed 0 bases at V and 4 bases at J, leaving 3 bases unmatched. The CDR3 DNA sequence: TGTGCCAGCAGCGTAGCCGGGGGGGGATACGAGCAGTACTTC. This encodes CASSVAGGGYEQYF.

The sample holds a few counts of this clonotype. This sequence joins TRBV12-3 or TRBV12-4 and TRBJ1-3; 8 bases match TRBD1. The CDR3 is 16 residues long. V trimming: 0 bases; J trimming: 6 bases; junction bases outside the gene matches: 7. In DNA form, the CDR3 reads TGTGCCAGCAGTTTAGCCAGGGGGCGTCGAGTAAACACCATATATTTT. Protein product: CASSLARGRRVNTIYF.

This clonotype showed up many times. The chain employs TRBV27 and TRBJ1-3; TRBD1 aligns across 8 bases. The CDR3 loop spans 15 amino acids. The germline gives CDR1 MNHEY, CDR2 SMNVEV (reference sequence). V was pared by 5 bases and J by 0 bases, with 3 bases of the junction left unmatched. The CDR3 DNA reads TGTGCCAGCAGTGGACAGGGATCCTCTGGAAACACCATATATTTT. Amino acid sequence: CASSGQGSSGNTIYF.

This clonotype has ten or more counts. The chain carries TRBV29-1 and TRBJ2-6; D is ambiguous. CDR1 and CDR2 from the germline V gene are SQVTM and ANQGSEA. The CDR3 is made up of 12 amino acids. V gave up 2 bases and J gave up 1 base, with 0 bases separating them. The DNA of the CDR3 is TGCAGCGTTGAATCTGGGGCCAACGTCCTGACTTTC. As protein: CSVESGANVLTF. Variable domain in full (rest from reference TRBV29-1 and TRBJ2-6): SAVISQKPSRDICQRGTSLTIQCQVDSQVTMMFWYRQQPGQSLTLIATANQGSEATYESGFVIDKFPISRPNLTFSTLTVSNMSPEDSSIYLCSVESGANVLTFGAGSRLTVL.